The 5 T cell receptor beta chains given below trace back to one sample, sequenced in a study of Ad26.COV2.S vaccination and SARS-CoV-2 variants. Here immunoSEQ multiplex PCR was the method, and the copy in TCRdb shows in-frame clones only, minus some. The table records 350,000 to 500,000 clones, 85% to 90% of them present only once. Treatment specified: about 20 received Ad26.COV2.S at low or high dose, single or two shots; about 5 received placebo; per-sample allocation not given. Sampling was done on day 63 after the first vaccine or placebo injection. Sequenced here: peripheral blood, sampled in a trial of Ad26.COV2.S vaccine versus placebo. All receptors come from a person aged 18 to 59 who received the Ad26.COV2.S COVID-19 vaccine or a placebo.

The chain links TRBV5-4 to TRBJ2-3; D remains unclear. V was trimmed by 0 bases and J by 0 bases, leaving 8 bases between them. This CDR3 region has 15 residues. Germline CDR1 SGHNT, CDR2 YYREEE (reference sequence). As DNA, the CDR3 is TGTGCCAGCAGCTTGGATGCTCCCAGCACAGATACGCAGTATTTT. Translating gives CASSLDAPSTDTQYF.

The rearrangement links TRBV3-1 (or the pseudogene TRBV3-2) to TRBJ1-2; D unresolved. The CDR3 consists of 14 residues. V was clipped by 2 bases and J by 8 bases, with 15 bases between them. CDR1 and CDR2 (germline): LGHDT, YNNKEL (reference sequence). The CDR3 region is CASSQTLGGGGYTF. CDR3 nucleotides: TGTGCCAGCAGCCAAACCCTCGGAGGAGGGGGCTACACCTTC.

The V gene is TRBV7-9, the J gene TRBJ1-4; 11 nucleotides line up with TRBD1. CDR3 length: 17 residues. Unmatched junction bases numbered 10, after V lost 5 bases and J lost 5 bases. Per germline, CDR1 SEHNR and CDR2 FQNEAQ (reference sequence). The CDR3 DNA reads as TGTGCCAGCAGCCCGGACAGGGGGCACAGCTTAAATGAAAAACTGTTTTTT. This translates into CASSPDRGHSLNEKLFF.

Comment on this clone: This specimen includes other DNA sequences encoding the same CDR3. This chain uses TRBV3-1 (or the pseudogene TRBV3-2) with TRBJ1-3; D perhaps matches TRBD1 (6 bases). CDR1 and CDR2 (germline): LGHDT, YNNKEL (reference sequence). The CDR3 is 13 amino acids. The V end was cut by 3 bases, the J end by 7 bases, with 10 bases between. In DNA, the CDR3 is TGTGCCAGCAGCCAGGGGAGGGGGAACACCATATATTTT. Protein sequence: CASSQGRGNTIYF.

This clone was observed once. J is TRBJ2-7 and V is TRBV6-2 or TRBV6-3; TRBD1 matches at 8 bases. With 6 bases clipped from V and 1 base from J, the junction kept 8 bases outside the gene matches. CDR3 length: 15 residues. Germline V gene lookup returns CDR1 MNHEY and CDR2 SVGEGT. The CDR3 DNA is TGTGCCAGCAGCCAGACACGGACAGGGTCCTACGAGCAGTACTTC. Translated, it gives CASSQTRTGSYEQYF.